The 32 T cell receptor beta chains below all came from one sample that was sequenced in a study of shared clonotypes between healthy human individuals. Naive CD8 isolation took CD45RO-negative cells positively selected for CCR7 and excluded terminally differentiated effector memory CD45RA+ cells. Only in-frame clones appear in the TCRdb table, and some are missing; sequencing was by immunoSEQ multiplex PCR. Of millions of clones listed, roughly 91% are singletons. The sequenced sample was naive CD8+ T cells from PBMCs. The source of these receptors is a man aged 18 to 29 in good health. Some clones in this sample may be carry-over from other donors' samples.

J is TRBJ2-2 and V is TRBV25-1; 13 bases line up with TRBD2. CDR1 and CDR2 from the germline V gene are MGHDK and SYGVNS. CDR3 length: 16 residues. V lost 4 bases and J lost 7; bases outside the gene matches: 6. CDR3 in DNA: TGTGCCAGCAGTGCACTAGCGGGAGGGCCAGGCGGGGAGCTGTTTTTT. This codes for CASSALAGGPGGELFF.

The chain employs TRBV9 and TRBJ2-7; D perhaps matches TRBD2 (5 bases). V was shortened by 4 bases and J by 2 bases, with 10 bases between the two germline ends. Germline assignment: CDR1 SGDLS and CDR2 YYNGEE. The CDR3 is made up of 13 amino acids. The CDR3 sequence is CASSSGSPYEQYF. CDR3 nucleotides: TGTGCCAGCAGCTCGGGGAGCCCCTACGAGCAGTACTTC.

The J gene is TRBJ2-7, the V gene TRBV13, with TRBD2 identical over 12 bases. The junction had 4 bases not matched to a gene; V was cut back by 4 bases and J by 3 bases. The CDR3 is 15 amino acids. Per the germline V gene, CDR1 is PRHDT and CDR2 is FYEKMQ (reference sequence). In nucleotides, the CDR3 is TGTGCCAGCAGCTCGCCGGGACTAGCGGGCTACGAGCAGTACTTC. It translates to CASSSPGLAGYEQYF.

The chain carries TRBV7-2 and TRBJ2-3; 13 bases line up with TRBD2. This CDR3 is 20 amino acids long. J was trimmed by 0 bases and V by 0 bases; bases with no gene match: 9. Germline loops: CDR1 SGHTA, CDR2 FQGNSA. The CDR3 region is CASSLAGRLAGGSSTDTQYF. In DNA, the CDR3 is TGTGCCAGCAGCTTAGCGGGGAGACTAGCGGGAGGTTCAAGCACAGATACGCAGTATTTT.

J is TRBJ2-7 and V is TRBV10-3; 7 positions agree with TRBD1. Germline-derived CDR1 and CDR2 are ENHRY and SYGVKD. The length of the CDR3 is 14 residues. With V trimmed by 10 bases and J by 2 bases, 11 bases remained unmatched. CDR3 sequence: CATHSPGGAYEQYF. The CDR3 DNA sequence: TGTGCCACTCACTCCCCAGGGGGAGCCTACGAGCAGTACTTC.

The chain has TRBV14 and TRBJ2-1; 9 nucleotides match TRBD2. The V segment lost 2 bases and the J segment 3 bases; nucleotides outside the gene matches: 5. In germline, CDR1 is SGHDN, CDR2 FVKESK. The CDR3 covers 16 residues. The chain's CDR3 is CASSQFLAGVYNEQFF. CDR3 in DNA: TGTGCCAGCAGCCAATTTTTAGCGGGAGTCTACAATGAGCAGTTCTTC.

The V and J genes are TRBV7-9 and TRBJ1-1; D is ambiguous. Deletions cut 0 bases from V and 4 bases from J, with 12 bases between. Looked up from germline, CDR1 is SEHNR and CDR2 is FQNEAQ (reference sequence). This CDR3 spans 15 amino acids. The CDR3 bases are TGTGCCAGCAGCTTAGCGCGGGGAGTTGGCACTGAAGCTTTCTTT. The encoded protein is CASSLARGVGTEAFF. Complete variable domain (other parts from reference TRBV7-9 and TRBJ1-1): DTGVSQNPRHKITKRGQNVTFRCDPISEHNRLYWYRQTLGQGPEFLTYFQNEAQLEKSRLLSDRFSAERPKGSFSTLEIQRTEQGDSAMYLCASSLARGVGTEAFFGQGTRLTVV.

The rearrangement links TRBV28 to TRBJ1-4; 7 bases are shared with TRBD1. The CDR3 runs 13 residues. Germline V gene sequence: CDR1 MDHEN, CDR2 SYDVKM. J lost 6 bases, V lost 5 bases, and 3 bases had no gene match. The CDR3 reads CASSAGTDEKLFF. CDR3 coding DNA: TGTGCCAGCAGTGCCGGGACAGATGAAAAACTGTTTTTT.

The gene calls are TRBV15 and TRBJ1-2; possibly TRBD1 for D (5 bases). CDR3 length: 16 residues. Germline V CDR1 and CDR2: LNHNV, YYDKDF (reference sequence). With 3 bases removed from V and 4 bases from J, the gap between germline ends came to 18 bases. CDR3 in DNA: TGTGCCACCAGCAGGGTTCGGATCGACAGCCTCTATGGCTACACCTTC. It specifies CATSRVRIDSLYGYTF.

CDR3 nucleotides: TGTGCCAGCAGTTTATGGGGGGTAGAGCAGTACTTC. Translating it yields CASSLWGVEQYF. V is TRBV28 and J is TRBJ2-7; the D call may be TRBD1 or TRBD2 (5 bases each). The length of the CDR3 is 12 residues. Germline CDR1 is MDHEN and CDR2 is SYDVKM. V was trimmed by 0 bases and J by 7 bases, leaving 7 bases between them.

The chain uses TRBV7-8 and TRBJ2-1; D remains unclear. CDR3 length equals 13 residues. The germline gives CDR1 SGHVS, CDR2 FQNEAQ. Trimming took 5 bases from V and 6 from J, leaving 11 bases between them. DNA of the CDR3: TGTGCCAGCAGCCTCGACCCGGCCAATGAGCAGTTCTTC. This codes for CASSLDPANEQFF.

This sequence joins TRBV5-1 and TRBJ2-7; the match to TRBD1 covers 7 bases. The CDR3 runs 20 residues. Germline-derived CDR1 and CDR2 are SGHRS and YFSETQ. V dropped 0 bases and J dropped 3; count of bases not matched to a gene: 21. This chain's CDR3 is CASSLGSLTGTSWRDYEQYF. The CDR3 DNA is TGCGCCAGCAGCTTGGGGTCGTTGACAGGGACCTCTTGGCGCGACTACGAGCAGTACTTC.

This clone was seen a single time. This chain uses TRBV29-1 with TRBJ2-3; 11 bases are shared with TRBD2. Germline V gene sequence: CDR1 SQVTM, CDR2 ANQGSEA. V lost 4 bases to trimming and J lost 5 bases; unmatched junction nucleotides: 11. This CDR3 is 16 amino acids long. CDR3 coding DNA: TGCAGCGTTGGCCCCCTAGCGGGAGGCTTAAGAGATACGCAGTATTTT. It codes for CSVGPLAGGLRDTQYF.

The rearrangement uses TRBV6-5 and TRBJ1-1, with D tentatively TRBD1 (6 bases). Trimming removed 4 bases from V and 7 bases from J, with 13 bases in between. The CDR3 runs 13 residues. The V gene's germline CDR1 is MNHEY and CDR2 SVGAGI. This CDR3 reads CASSFGGRGEAFF. CDR3 DNA sequence: TGTGCCAGCAGTTTTGGGGGGCGAGGTGAAGCTTTCTTT.

The chain joins TRBV5-5 to TRBJ2-7, with TRBD1 matching 7 bases. V lost 0 bases to trimming and J lost 2 bases; unmatched junction nucleotides: 8. Germline-derived CDR1 and CDR2 are SGHKS and YYEKEE (reference sequence). The length of the CDR3 is 16 residues. CDR3 sequence reads: CASSLAGDSLTYEQYF. CDR3 coding DNA: TGTGCCAGCAGCTTGGCTGGGGACAGCCTGACCTACGAGCAGTACTTC. Using reference TRBV5-5 and TRBJ2-7 for the parts outside the CDR3, the full variable domain is DAGVTQSPTHLIKTRGQQVTLRCSPISGHKSVSWYQQVLGQGPQFIFQYYEKEERGRGNFPDRFSARQFPNYSSELNVNALLLGDSALYLCASSLAGDSLTYEQYFGPGTRLTVT.

The chain employs TRBV5-6 and TRBJ2-7, with unresolved D. The CDR3 has 14 amino acids. Germline V gives CDR1 SGHDT, CDR2 YYEEEE. Trimming took 2 bases from V and 0 from J, leaving 9 bases between them. CDR3 nucleotide sequence: TGTGCCAGCAGCTTCAGTCTAAGCTCCTACGAGCAGTACTTC. This codes for CASSFSLSSYEQYF.

V is TRBV5-1 and J is TRBJ2-2, with 8 bases lining up with TRBD2. J was trimmed by 2 bases and V by 3 bases; bases with no gene match: 9. This CDR3 region has 17 residues. Germline CDR1 reads SGHRS; CDR2 reads YFSETQ. The DNA of the CDR3 is TGCGCCAGCAGCTGGGAGGGAGCGGGAGTAAACACCGGGGAGCTGTTTTTT. The encoded protein is CASSWEGAGVNTGELFF.

The rearrangement joins TRBV14 to TRBJ2-3; D is possibly TRBD2 (5 bases). Looked up from germline, CDR1 is SGHDN and CDR2 is FVKESK. Trimming pared 5 bases from V and 1 base from J, leaving 13 bases between. This CDR3 has 15 amino acids. The CDR3 nucleotides are TGTGCCAGCAGCAAAACGGGATTTGGCACAGATACGCAGTATTTT. Protein sequence: CASSKTGFGTDTQYF.

Comments on this clone: This sample also contains other DNA sequences that code for the same CDR3. The chain recombines TRBV11-2 with TRBJ1-3, with 7 bases matching TRBD1. The CDR3 consists of 14 residues. V was pared by 3 bases and J by 4 bases, with 3 bases of the junction left unmatched. Germline loops: CDR1 SGHAT, CDR2 FQNNGV. This chain's CDR3 is CASSLTGSGNTIYF. The CDR3 bases are TGTGCCAGCAGCTTGACAGGGTCGGGAAACACCATATATTTT. Filled out from reference TRBV11-2 and TRBJ1-3, the complete variable domain reads EAGVAQSPRYKIIEKRQSVAFWCNPISGHATLYWYQQILGQGPKLLIQFQNNGVVDDSQLPKDRFSAERLKGVDSTLKIQPAKLEDSAVYLCASSLTGSGNTIYFGEGSWLTVV.

The J gene is TRBJ2-1, the V gene TRBV7-9; 9 positions match TRBD2. V gave up 7 bases and J gave up 8 bases; unmatched junction bases: 12. Germline CDR1 reads SEHNR; CDR2 reads FQNEAQ (reference sequence). CDR3 length: 15 residues. In DNA form, the CDR3 reads TGTGCCAGCACTGGGGGGACTAGCTCCTTTCATGAGCAGTTCTTC. Translating gives CASTGGTSSFHEQFF.

The chain has TRBV5-6 and TRBJ1-1; 9 nucleotides line up with TRBD1. The CDR3 extends over 16 amino acids. Trimming cost V 5 bases and J 0 bases; bases outside gene matches: 8. The germline gives CDR1 SGHDT, CDR2 YYEEEE. The CDR3 here is CASSPWGTGLNTEAFF. CDR3 bases: TGTGCCAGCAGTCCTTGGGGGACAGGGCTGAACACTGAAGCTTTCTTT.

The chain has TRBV7-9 and TRBJ1-1, with D tentatively TRBD1 (5 bases). Trimming took off 2 bases at V and 1 base at J, with 17 bases between the two ends. The CDR3 is 17 residues long. Per germline, CDR1 SEHNR and CDR2 FQNEAQ (reference sequence). CDR3 loop: CASSLREGRGSNTEAFF. In nucleotides, the CDR3 is TGTGCCAGCAGCTTAAGAGAGGGAAGGGGATCGAACACTGAAGCTTTCTTT.

This clone was seen a single time. The CDR3 reads CASSSDSPGQPQHF. The CDR3 DNA reads as TGTGCCAGCAGCTCCGACAGTCCGGGCCAGCCCCAGCATTTT. The rearrangement links TRBV6-6 to TRBJ1-5; TRBD1 might be the D (5 bases). The CDR3 consists of 14 residues. V was clipped by 6 bases and J by 7 bases, with 16 bases between them. Germline V gene data show CDR1 as MNHNY and CDR2 as SVGAGI (reference sequence).

The gene calls are TRBV7-8 and TRBJ2-7; 9 nucleotides agree with TRBD1. Per the germline V gene, CDR1 is SGHVS and CDR2 is FQNEAQ. J lost 5 bases, V lost 5 bases, and 10 bases had no gene match. The CDR3 consists of 15 residues. The CDR3 nucleotides read TGTGCCAGCAGCCAATCCGGGACAGGGCTCGACGAGCAGTACTTC. Amino acids: CASSQSGTGLDEQYF.

For this clone: The same CDR3 can be traced to other DNA sequences in this sample. The chain uses TRBV4-1 and TRBJ1-1; 8 positions agree with TRBD1. This CDR3 spans 14 amino acids. V dropped 4 bases and J dropped 1; count of bases not matched to a gene: 2. In germline, CDR1 is MGHRA, CDR2 YSYEKL. The CDR3 loop reads CASSLGQGNTEAFF. The CDR3 DNA sequence: TGCGCCAGCAGCCTAGGACAGGGGAACACTGAAGCTTTCTTT.

This rearrangement joins TRBV4-3 to TRBJ2-1, with 9 bases lining up with TRBD2. The V segment lost 0 bases and the J segment 7 bases; nucleotides outside the gene matches: 7. The length of the CDR3 is 16 residues. Per germline, CDR1 LGHNA and CDR2 YSLEER. CDR3 DNA sequence: TGCGCCAGCAGCCAAGATTTGGCGGGAGGGATTAATGAGCAGTTCTTC. It codes for CASSQDLAGGINEQFF.

This chain connects TRBV27 to TRBJ1-5, with D possibly matching TRBD1 (6 bases). The CDR3 contains 14 residues. In germline, CDR1 is MNHEY, CDR2 SMNVEV (reference sequence). V dropped 7 bases and J dropped 6 bases, with 16 bases sitting between them. The CDR3 DNA follows: TGTGCCAGCACCAAAGTAGGGGGGGTTCAGCCCCAGCATTTT. Its protein product is CASTKVGGVQPQHF.

The V call is TRBV7-9, the J call TRBJ1-1, with D perhaps TRBD1 (5 bases). Germline V gives CDR1 SEHNR, CDR2 FQNEAQ (reference sequence). The CDR3 covers 15 residues. V was cut by 1 base and J by 5 bases, with 14 bases left in between. CDR3 nucleotide sequence: TGTGCCAGCAGCTTAGGCCAGGGCTCGAGGACTGAAGCTTTCTTT. Translating it yields CASSLGQGSRTEAFF.

DNA of the CDR3: TGTGCCAGCAGCGTAGGACCAAGCGGAGGCAAAAACATTCAGTACTTC. This translates into CASSVGPSGGKNIQYF. This chain links TRBV9 with TRBJ2-4; weak D call: TRBD2 (5 bases). The CDR3 has 16 residues. Trimming pared 0 bases from V and 3 bases from J, leaving 13 bases between. In germline, CDR1 is SGDLS, CDR2 YYNGEE. Full variable domain (remainder filled in from reference TRBV9 and TRBJ2-4): DSGVTQTPKHLITATGQRVTLRCSPRSGDLSVYWYQQSLDQGLQFLIQYYNGEERAKGNILERFSAQQFPDLHSELNLSSLELGDSALYFCASSVGPSGGKNIQYFGAGTRLSVL.

The V call is TRBV11-3, the J call TRBJ2-1, with D possibly being TRBD1 or TRBD2 (6 bases each). Germline loops: CDR1 SGHNT, CDR2 YENEEA. The CDR3 contains 16 residues. The germline V and J ends were trimmed by 3 bases and 7 bases, with 19 bases remaining between them. Here the CDR3 reads CASSLFEAGRGNEQFF. In nucleotides, the CDR3 is TGTGCCAGCAGCTTGTTTGAGGCGGGAAGGGGGAATGAGCAGTTCTTC.

The genes are TRBV29-1 and TRBJ2-7; 15 nucleotides align to TRBD2. There are 14 residues in the CDR3. With 6 bases clipped from V and 5 bases from J, the junction kept 5 bases outside the gene matches. CDR1 is SQVTM and CDR2 is ANQGSEA in the germline V gene. The CDR3 DNA reads TGCAGCGTGGGAGGGACTAGCGGGAGGAACGAGCAGTACTTC. Translating gives CSVGGTSGRNEQYF.

The chain joins TRBV6-4 to TRBJ2-3, with 7 bases that match TRBD2. Unmatched junction bases numbered 5, after V lost 2 bases and J lost 3 bases. Germline CDR1 is MRHNA and CDR2 is SNTAGT. The CDR3 runs 15 residues. As DNA, the CDR3 is TGTGCCAGCAGTGACATCCCAGCGGGGACAGATACGCAGTATTTT. Translating gives CASSDIPAGTDTQYF.